Sequencing of this TCR beta chain was carried out in a study of T cell responses to AZD1222 COVID-19 vaccine. Broader study findings: Increases in Spike-specific TCR breadth and depth were seen after two AZD1222 doses.

Profiling relied on immunoSEQ multiplex PCR, and the TCRdb table lists in-frame clones only, not all of them. The sample consists of roughly 110,000 clones, roughly nine tenths of them appearing once. On this clone itself: The antigen is undetermined.

Germline-derived CDR1 and CDR2 are SGHRS and YFSETQ. V was cut by 3 bases and J by 9 bases, with 21 bases left in between. CDR3 size: 15 residues. The rearrangement joins TRBV5-1 to TRBJ1-1; D unresolved. This clonotype was sampled from an adult in good health. The sample here was peripheral blood, taken on day 0 of AZD1222 vaccination. The CDR3 loop reads CASSWETAARGKAFF. The CDR3 nucleotides are TGCGCCAGCAGCTGGGAAACAGCAGCCAGAGGAAAAGCTTTCTTT.